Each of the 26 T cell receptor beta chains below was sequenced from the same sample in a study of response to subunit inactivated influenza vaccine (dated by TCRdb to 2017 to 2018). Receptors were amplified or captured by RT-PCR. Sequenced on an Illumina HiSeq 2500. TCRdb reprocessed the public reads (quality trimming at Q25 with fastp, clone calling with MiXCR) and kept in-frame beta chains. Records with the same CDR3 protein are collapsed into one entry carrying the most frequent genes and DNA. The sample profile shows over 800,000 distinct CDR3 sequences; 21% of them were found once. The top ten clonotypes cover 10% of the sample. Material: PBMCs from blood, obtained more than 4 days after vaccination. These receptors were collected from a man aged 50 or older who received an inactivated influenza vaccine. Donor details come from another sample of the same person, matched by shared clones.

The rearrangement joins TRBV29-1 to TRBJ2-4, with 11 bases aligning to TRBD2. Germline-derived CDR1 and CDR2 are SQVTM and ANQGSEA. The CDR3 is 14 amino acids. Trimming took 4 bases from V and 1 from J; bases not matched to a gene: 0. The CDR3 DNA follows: TGCAGCGTTGGACTAGCGGGGGCCAAAAACATTCAGTACTTC. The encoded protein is CSVGLAGAKNIQYF. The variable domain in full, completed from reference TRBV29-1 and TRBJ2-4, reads SAVISQKPSRDICQRGTSLTIQCQVDSQVTMMFWYRQQPGQSLTLIATANQGSEATYESGFVIDKFPISRPNLTFSTLTVSNMSPEDSSIYLCSVGLAGAKNIQYFGAGTRLSVL.

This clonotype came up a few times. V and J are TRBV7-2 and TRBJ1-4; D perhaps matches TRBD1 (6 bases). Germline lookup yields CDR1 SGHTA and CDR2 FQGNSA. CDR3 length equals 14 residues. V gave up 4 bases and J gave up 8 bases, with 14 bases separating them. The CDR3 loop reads CASSWTVRREKLFF. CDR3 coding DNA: TGTGCCAGCAGCTGGACAGTACGGAGGGAAAAACTGTTTTTT.

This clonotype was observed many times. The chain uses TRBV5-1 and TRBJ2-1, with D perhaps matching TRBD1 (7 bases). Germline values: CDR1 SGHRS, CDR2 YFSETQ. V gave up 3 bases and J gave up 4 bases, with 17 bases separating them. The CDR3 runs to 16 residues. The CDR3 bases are TGCGCCAGCAGCTCGAGGTGGCGGGACAGTTACAATGAGCAGTTCTTC. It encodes CASSSRWRDSYNEQFF.

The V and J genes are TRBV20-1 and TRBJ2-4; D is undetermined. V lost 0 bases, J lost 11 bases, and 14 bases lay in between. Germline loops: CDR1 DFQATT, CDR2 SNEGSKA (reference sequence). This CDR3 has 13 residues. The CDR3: CSARDGFGLFQYF. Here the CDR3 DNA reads TGCAGTGCTAGAGATGGCTTCGGCCTCTTTCAGTACTTC.

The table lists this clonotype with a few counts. The CDR3 region has the DNA TGTGCCACCAGCAGAGATCAACGAGAGACCCAGTACTTC. This gives the protein CATSRDQRETQYF. The chain employs TRBV15 and TRBJ2-5; D not certain. V was clipped by 0 bases and J by 4 bases, with 6 bases between them. This CDR3 is 13 amino acids long. Germline CDR1 reads LNHNV; CDR2 reads YYDKDF (reference sequence).

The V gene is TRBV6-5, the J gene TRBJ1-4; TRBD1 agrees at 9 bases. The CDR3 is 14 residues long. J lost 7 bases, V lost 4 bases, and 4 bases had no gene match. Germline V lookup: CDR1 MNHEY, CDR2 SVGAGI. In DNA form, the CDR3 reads TGTGCCAGCAGTTTGCTGGACAGGGGTGAAAAACTGTTTTTT. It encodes CASSLLDRGEKLFF.

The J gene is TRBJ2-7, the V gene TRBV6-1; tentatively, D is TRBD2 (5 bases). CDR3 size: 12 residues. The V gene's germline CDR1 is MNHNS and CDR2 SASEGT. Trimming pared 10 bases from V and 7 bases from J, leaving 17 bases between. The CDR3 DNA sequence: TGTGCCACAGGAAGCGGACGAAAGGAGCAGTACTTC. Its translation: CATGSGRKEQYF.

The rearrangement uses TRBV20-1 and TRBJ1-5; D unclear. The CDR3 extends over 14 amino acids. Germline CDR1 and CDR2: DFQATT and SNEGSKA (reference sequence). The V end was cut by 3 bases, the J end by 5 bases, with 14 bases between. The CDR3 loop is CSARGEGGHQPQHF. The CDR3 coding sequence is TGCAGTGCTAGGGGTGAGGGAGGGCATCAGCCCCAGCATTTT.

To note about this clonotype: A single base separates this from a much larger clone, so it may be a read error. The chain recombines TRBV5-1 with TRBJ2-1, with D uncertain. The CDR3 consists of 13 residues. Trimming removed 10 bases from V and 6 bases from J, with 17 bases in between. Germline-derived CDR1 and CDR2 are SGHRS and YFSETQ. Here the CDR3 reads CASGPGNINEQFF. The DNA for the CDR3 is TGCGCCTCAGGACCAGGTAATATCAATGAGCAGTTCTTC. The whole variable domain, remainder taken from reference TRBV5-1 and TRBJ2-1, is KAGVTQTPRYLIKTRGQQVTLSCSPISGHRSVSWYQQTPGQGLQFLFEYFSETQRNKGNFPGRFSGRQFSNSRSEMNVSTLELGDSALYLCASGPGNINEQFFGPGTRLTVL.

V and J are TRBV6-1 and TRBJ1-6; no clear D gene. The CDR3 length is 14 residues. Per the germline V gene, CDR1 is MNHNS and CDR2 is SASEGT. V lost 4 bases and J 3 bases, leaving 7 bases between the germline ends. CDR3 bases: TGTGCCAGCAGTGTACAAATCTATAATTCACCCCTCCACTTT. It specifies CASSVQIYNSPLHF.

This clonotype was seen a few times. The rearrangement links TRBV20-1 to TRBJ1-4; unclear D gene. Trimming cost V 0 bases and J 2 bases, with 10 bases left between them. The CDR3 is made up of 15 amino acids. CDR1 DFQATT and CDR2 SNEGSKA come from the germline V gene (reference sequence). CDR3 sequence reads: CSARDLSNTNEKLFF. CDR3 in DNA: TGCAGTGCTAGAGATCTCAGTAACACTAATGAAAAACTGTTTTTT.

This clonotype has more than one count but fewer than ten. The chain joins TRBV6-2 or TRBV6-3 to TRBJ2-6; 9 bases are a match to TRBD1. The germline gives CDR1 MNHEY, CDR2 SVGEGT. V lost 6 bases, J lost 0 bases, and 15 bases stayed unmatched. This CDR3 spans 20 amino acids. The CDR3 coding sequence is TGTGCCAGCAGACCGTTACTACCGGACAGGGGCAACTCTGGGGCCAACGTCCTGACTTTC. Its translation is CASRPLLPDRGNSGANVLTF.

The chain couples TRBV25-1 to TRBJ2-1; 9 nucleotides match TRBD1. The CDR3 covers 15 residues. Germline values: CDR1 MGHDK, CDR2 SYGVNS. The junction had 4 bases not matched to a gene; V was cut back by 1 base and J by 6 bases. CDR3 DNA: TGTGCCAGCAGTGAATGGGACAGGGTAGGCAATGAGCAGTTCTTC. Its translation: CASSEWDRVGNEQFF.

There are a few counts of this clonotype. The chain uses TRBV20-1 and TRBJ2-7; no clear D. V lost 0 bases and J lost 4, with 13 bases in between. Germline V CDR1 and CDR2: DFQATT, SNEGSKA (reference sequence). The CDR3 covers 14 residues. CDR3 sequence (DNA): TGCAGTGCTAGAGATTATCGAGCCTGGTACGAGCAGTACTTC. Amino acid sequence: CSARDYRAWYEQYF.

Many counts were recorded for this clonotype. DNA of the CDR3: TGTGCCAGCAGTTTTAGGGGGGCCCTAGGTGGCGGGGCCAACGTCCTGACTTTC. Its protein is CASSFRGALGGGANVLTF. The genes are TRBV6-5 and TRBJ2-6; D may correspond to TRBD1 or TRBD2 (6 bases each). The CDR3 is made up of 18 amino acids. Germline CDR1 MNHEY, CDR2 SVGAGI. With 4 bases removed from V and 4 bases from J, the gap between germline ends came to 20 bases.

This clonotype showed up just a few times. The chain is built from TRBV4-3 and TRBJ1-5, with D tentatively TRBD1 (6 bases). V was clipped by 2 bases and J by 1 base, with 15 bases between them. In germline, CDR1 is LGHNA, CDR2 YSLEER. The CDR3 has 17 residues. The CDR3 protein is CASSQTPRGASNQPQHF. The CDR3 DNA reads TGCGCCAGCAGCCAAACGCCCCGGGGGGCGAGCAATCAGCCCCAGCATTTT.

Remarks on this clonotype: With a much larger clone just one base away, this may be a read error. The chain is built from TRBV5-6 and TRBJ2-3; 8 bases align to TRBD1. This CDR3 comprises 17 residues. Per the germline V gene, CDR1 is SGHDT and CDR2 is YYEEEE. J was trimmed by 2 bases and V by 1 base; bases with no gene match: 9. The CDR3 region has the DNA TGTGCCAGCAGCTTGTATGCCTGGACAGGGAACACAGATACGCAGTATTTT. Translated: CASSLYAWTGNTDTQYF. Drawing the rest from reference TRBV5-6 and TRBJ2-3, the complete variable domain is DAGVTQSPTHLIKTRGQQVTLRCSPKSGHDTVSWYQQALGQGPQFIFQYYEEEERQRGNFPDRFSGHQFPNYSSELNVNALLLGDSALYLCASSLYAWTGNTDTQYFGPGTRLTVL.

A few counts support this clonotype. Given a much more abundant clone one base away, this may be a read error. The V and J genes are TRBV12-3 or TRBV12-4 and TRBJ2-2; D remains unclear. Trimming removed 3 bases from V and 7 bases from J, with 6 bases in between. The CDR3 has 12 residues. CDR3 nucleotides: TGTGCCAGCAGTTTTCGGGTCGGGGAGCTGTTTTTT. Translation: CASSFRVGELFF.

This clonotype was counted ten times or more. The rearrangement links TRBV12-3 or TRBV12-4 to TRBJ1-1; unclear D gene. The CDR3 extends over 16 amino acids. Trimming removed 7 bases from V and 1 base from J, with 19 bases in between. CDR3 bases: TGTGCCAGCAATGGTTATGTCCCCACTGGGAACACTGAAGCTTTCTTT. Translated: CASNGYVPTGNTEAFF.

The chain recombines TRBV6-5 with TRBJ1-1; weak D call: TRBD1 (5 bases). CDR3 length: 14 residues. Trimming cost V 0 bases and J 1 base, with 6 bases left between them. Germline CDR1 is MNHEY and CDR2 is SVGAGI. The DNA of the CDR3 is TGTGCCAGCAGTTACTCGGACAAGAACACTGAAGCTTTCTTT. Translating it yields CASSYSDKNTEAFF.

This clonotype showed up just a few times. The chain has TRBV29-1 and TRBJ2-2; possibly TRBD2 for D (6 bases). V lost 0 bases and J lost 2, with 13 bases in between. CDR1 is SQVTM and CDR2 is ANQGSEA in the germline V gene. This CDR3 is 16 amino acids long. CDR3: CSVEDRTSTNTGELFF. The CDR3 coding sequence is TGCAGCGTTGAAGATCGAACTAGCACTAACACCGGGGAGCTGTTTTTT.

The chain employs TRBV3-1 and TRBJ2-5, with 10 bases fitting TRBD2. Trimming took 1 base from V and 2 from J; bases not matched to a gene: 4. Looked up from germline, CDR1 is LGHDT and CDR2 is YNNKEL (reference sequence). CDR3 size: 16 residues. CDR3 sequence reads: CASSQVPSGGQETQYF. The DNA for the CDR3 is TGTGCCAGCAGCCAAGTTCCTAGCGGGGGACAAGAGACCCAGTACTTC.

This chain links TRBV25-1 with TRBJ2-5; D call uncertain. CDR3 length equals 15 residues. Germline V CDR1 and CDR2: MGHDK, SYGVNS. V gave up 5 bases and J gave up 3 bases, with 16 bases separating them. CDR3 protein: CASSYPRGFEETQYF. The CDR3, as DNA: TGTGCCAGCAGTTACCCTCGAGGCTTCGAAGAGACCCAGTACTTC. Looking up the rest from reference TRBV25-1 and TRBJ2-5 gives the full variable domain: EADIYQTPRYLVIGTGKKITLECSQTMGHDKMYWYQQDPGMELHLIHYSYGVNSTEKGDLSSESTVSRIRTEHFPLTLESARPSHTSQYLCASSYPRGFEETQYFGPGTRLLVL.

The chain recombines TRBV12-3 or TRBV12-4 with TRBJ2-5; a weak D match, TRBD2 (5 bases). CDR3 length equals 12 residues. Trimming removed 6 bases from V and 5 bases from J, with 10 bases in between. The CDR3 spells CASRRPGETQYF. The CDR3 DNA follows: TGTGCCAGCAGGCGCCCGGGGGAGACCCAGTACTTC.

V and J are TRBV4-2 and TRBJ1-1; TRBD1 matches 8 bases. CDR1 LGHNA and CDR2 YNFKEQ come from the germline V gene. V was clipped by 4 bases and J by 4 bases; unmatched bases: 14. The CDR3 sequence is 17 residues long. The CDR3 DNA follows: TGTGCCAGCAGCCGAACTGACAGGGGCGCGGGGGCCACTGAAGCTTTCTTT. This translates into CASSRTDRGAGATEAFF.

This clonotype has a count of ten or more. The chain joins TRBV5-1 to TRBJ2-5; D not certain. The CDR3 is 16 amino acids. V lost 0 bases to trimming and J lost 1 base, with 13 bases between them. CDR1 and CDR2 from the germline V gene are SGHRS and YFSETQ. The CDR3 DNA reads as TGCGCCAGCAGCTTGGGTATTGGTTACAGCCAAGAGACCCAGTACTTC. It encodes CASSLGIGYSQETQYF.